The 25 T cell receptor beta chains listed next were all sequenced from one sample in a study of T cells expressing NK-cell markers (dated by TCRdb to about 2020). Library preparation was by 5' RACE. The data were produced on an Illumina HiSeq 2000. TCRdb reprocessed the sequencing reads and holds a single record per CDR3 protein sequence, with no DNA. The table for this sample lists about 260,000 distinct CDR3 sequences. Clones ranked in the top ten supply 4% to 5% of the sample. Sample: blood T cells: a sorted CD56 or NKG2C T cell subset, CD4+ or CD8+ T cells, or bulk PBMC T cells (not recorded which). All receptors derive from a woman aged 18 to 75 in good health.

The chain combines TRBV2 with TRBJ1-5; TCRdb returns TRBD1, unconfirmable since there is no DNA. Germline CDR1 SNHLY, CDR2 FYNNEI. CDR3 size: 14 residues. The CDR3 protein is CASKGTGGNQPQHF.

The chain links TRBV20-1 to TRBJ1-4; the TCRdb D gene call, TRBD1, has no DNA to confirm it. The CDR3 is made up of 14 amino acids. Germline V gene sequence: CDR1 DFQATT, CDR2 SNEGSKA (reference sequence). This CDR3 is CSARDRVANEKLFF.

The rearrangement joins TRBV5-4 to TRBJ2-2. Germline V gene sequence: CDR1 SGHNT, CDR2 YYREEE (reference sequence). The length of the CDR3 is 13 residues. CDR3 in amino acids: CASSLQTTGELFF.

The rearrangement joins TRBV6-5 to TRBJ2-7; the TCRdb D gene call, TRBD1, has no DNA to confirm it. CDR1 and CDR2 from the germline V gene are MNHEY and SVGAGI. This CDR3 is 14 amino acids long. The CDR3 sequence: CASSDSDRRYEQYF.

The genes are TRBV20-1 and TRBJ2-3; there is no DNA to check the TCRdb D call of TRBD2. Germline CDR1 and CDR2: DFQATT and SNEGSKA (reference sequence). The CDR3 contains 15 residues. CDR3: CSAGTSGRSTDTQYF.

The chain combines TRBV7-9 with TRBJ1-1; TCRdb gives TRBD1 as the D gene, but with no DNA this cannot be confirmed. Germline assignment: CDR1 SEHNR and CDR2 FQNEAQ (reference sequence). The CDR3 has 14 amino acids. CDR3 sequence: CASSLEAGFTEAFF.

The chain carries TRBV10-3 and TRBJ1-2. Germline V gives CDR1 ENHRY, CDR2 SYGVKD. The CDR3 is 13 residues long. The CDR3 region is CAISSTAPGGYTF.

This rearrangement joins TRBV7-2 to TRBJ2-3; TCRdb picks TRBD1, but there is no DNA to check that call. The germline V gene has CDR1 SGHTA and CDR2 FQGNSA. The CDR3 totals 17 residues. CDR3: CASSLGTLGQGADTQYF. The full variable domain, completed using reference TRBV7-2 and TRBJ2-3, is GAGVSQSPSNKVTEKGKDVELRCDPISGHTALYWYRQSLGQGLEFLIYFQGNSAPDKSGLPSDRFSAERTGGSVSTLTIQRTQQEDSAVYLCASSLGTLGQGADTQYFGPGTRLTVL.

The chain carries TRBV10-3 and TRBJ1-1. The CDR3 covers 13 residues. Germline loops: CDR1 ENHRY, CDR2 SYGVKD. The CDR3 region is CAISRNSNTEAFF.

V and J are TRBV7-2 and TRBJ1-1. Germline V gene lookup returns CDR1 SGHTA and CDR2 FQGNSA. This CDR3 has 13 amino acids. CDR3 in amino acids: CASSLAWVSEAFF.

V gene TRBV7-2 combines with J gene TRBJ2-2; TCRdb's D call, TRBD1, is unchecked because there is no DNA. This CDR3 is built from 13 residues. Per the germline V gene, CDR1 is SGHTA and CDR2 is FQGNSA. The CDR3 loop reads CASSPGQFRELFF.

V gene TRBV6-1 combines with J gene TRBJ2-3; as DNA is missing, the TRBD1 call by TCRdb cannot be tested. The length of the CDR3 is 17 residues. Per the germline V gene, CDR1 is MNHNS and CDR2 is SASEGT. The CDR3 here is CASSKLSGTGGTDTQYF.

The chain carries TRBV27 and TRBJ2-7; TCRdb gives TRBD2 as the D gene, but with no DNA this cannot be confirmed. This CDR3 comprises 14 residues. Looked up from germline, CDR1 is MNHEY and CDR2 is SMNVEV (reference sequence). CDR3 sequence reads: CASSLGPTYYEQYF.

The chain couples TRBV20-1 to TRBJ2-1; the D gene TCRdb calls, TRBD1, cannot be checked with no DNA. Germline CDR1 DFQATT, CDR2 SNEGSKA (reference sequence). CDR3 length: 13 amino acids. The CDR3: CVFRESSYNEQFF.

This chain uses TRBV20-1 with TRBJ2-1; the D call of TRBD2 rests on TCRdb alone, since no DNA is present to check it. The CDR3 extends over 17 amino acids. Germline assignment: CDR1 DFQATT and CDR2 SNEGSKA (reference sequence). The CDR3 loop reads CSAREFRGLANYNEQFF.

CDR3 amino acids: CASSQSWTSGDNEQFF. This chain links TRBV6-1 with TRBJ2-1; checking the TCRdb D call of TRBD2 is not possible without DNA. The CDR3 extends over 16 amino acids. The V gene's germline CDR1 is MNHNS and CDR2 SASEGT.

The genes are TRBV11-3 and TRBJ2-3; TCRdb gives TRBD2 as the D gene, but with no DNA this cannot be confirmed. There are 17 residues in the CDR3. Germline assignment: CDR1 SGHNT and CDR2 YENEEA. The CDR3 loop reads CASSPRSTGGPSDTQYF. Variable domain in full (rest from reference TRBV11-3 and TRBJ2-3): EAGVVQSPRYKIIEKKQPVAFWCNPISGHNTLYWYLQNLGQGPELLIRYENEEAVDDSQLPKDRFSAERLKGVDSTLKIQPAELGDSAVYLCASSPRSTGGPSDTQYFGPGTRLTVL.

The rearrangement joins TRBV5-1 to TRBJ2-2; TCRdb indicates TRBD1, and absent DNA this call remains unverified. Germline CDR1 and CDR2: SGHRS and YFSETQ. The CDR3 has 15 residues. The CDR3 region is CASSPDRVDTGELFF.

The genes are TRBV21-1 and TRBJ2-2; the D call of TRBD1 rests on TCRdb alone, since no DNA is present to check it. TRBV21-1 is assigned pseudogene status. This CDR3 is 14 amino acids long. The CDR3: CASSEGGNTGELFF.

This chain joins TRBV7-2 and TRBJ2-1. Germline assignment: CDR1 SGHTA and CDR2 FQGNSA. This CDR3 contains 15 residues. Here the CDR3 reads CASSLSGQTYNEQFF.

The chain carries TRBV7-3 and TRBJ2-1; TCRdb's D call of TRBD2 is untestable without DNA. Germline-derived CDR1 and CDR2 are SGHTA and FQGTGA. CDR3 length: 14 residues. Here the CDR3 reads CASSFYGTYNEQFF.

The chain couples TRBV12-3 or TRBV12-4 to TRBJ2-7. CDR3 length: 13 residues. The CDR3 loop is CASSFGRLYEQYF.

The V and J genes are TRBV29-1 and TRBJ2-3; absent DNA, TCRdb's TRBD1 call cannot be checked. This CDR3 is 11 amino acids long. The germline V gene has CDR1 SQVTM and CDR2 ANQGSEA. This chain's CDR3 is CSAGGADTQYF.

The chain joins TRBV7-6 to TRBJ1-5; TCRdb outputs TRBD1, but without DNA this stays unchecked. The V gene's germline CDR1 is SGHVS and CDR2 FNYEAQ. The CDR3 is 15 residues long. CDR3 sequence reads: CASSSRQGVNQPQHF.

This sequence joins TRBV30 and TRBJ2-1; TCRdb picks TRBD2, but there is no DNA to check that call. The CDR3 length is 16 residues. From germline, CDR1 is GTSNPN and CDR2 SVGIG (reference sequence). The CDR3 region is CAWLLWGLAGGNEQFF.